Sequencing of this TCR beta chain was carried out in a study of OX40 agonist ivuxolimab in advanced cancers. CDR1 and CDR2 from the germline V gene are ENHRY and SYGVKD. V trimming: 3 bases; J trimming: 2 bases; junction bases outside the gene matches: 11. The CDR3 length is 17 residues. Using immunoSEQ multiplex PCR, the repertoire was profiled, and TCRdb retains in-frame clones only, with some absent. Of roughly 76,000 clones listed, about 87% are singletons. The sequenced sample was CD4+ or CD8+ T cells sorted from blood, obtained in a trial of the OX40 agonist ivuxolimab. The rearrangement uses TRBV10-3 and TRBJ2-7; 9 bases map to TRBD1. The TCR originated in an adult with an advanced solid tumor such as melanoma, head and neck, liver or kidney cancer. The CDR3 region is CAISDPTSGQGTYEQYF. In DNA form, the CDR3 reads TGTGCCATCAGTGATCCTACTTCGGGACAGGGCACCTACGAGCAGTACTTC.